This section outlines one T cell receptor (beta chain) sequence together with its context. Its antigen is still unknown. Some clones are missing from TCRdb's copy, which holds only in-frame ones; the method was immunoSEQ multiplex PCR. This table has roughly 200,000 clones, roughly 91% appearing once. This entry belongs to a study of T cell responses to AZD1222 COVID-19 vaccine. Study-level points and caveats: Vaccine-associated CD4 TCRs spanned spike, dominant at 160-218 and 743-854. Seropositive at baseline were only a handful of AZD1222 recipients. An increase in Spike-specific TCR breadth and depth was observed after two AZD1222 doses.

The germline V and J ends were trimmed by 0 bases and 6 bases, with 12 bases remaining between them. Germline lookup yields CDR1 GTSNPN and CDR2 SVGIG (reference sequence). The CDR3 loop spans 14 amino acids. J is TRBJ1-5 and V is TRBV30; D call uncertain. The specimen was peripheral blood, collected 28 days after the second dose of the MenACWY control vaccine. This TCR was recovered from an adult who received the MenACWY meningococcal vaccine as a control. CDR3 sequence reads: CAWSVGPASQPQHF. The CDR3 coding sequence is TGTGCCTGGAGTGTGGGCCCCGCCAGTCAGCCCCAGCATTTT.